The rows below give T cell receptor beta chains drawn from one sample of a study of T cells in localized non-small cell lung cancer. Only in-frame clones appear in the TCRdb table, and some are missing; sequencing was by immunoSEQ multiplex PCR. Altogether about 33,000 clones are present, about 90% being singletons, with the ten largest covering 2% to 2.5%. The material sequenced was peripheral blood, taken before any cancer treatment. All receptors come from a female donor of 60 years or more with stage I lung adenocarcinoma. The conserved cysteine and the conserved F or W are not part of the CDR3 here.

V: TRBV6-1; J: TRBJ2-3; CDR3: ASSVGSPGLSTDTQY
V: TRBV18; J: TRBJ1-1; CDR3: ASSPGRQNTEAF
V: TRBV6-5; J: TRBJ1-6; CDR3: ATKQGASYNSPLH
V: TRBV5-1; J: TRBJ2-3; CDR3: ASSLDGQGGTDTQY
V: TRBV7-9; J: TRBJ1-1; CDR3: ASSGLNTEAF
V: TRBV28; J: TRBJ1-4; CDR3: ASSETTGMVDEKLF
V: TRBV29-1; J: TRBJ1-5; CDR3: SPPGQSNQPQH
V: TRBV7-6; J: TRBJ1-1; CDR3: ASSRMESTEAF
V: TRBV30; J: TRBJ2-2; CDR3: AGTAGTGELF
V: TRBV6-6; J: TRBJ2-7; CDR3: ASFEGRQGSYEQY
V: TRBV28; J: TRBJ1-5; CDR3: ASRNQGGGNQPQH
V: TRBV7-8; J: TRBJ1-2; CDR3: ASSLPGQAYGYT
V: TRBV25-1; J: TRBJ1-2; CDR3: ASSALGASGYT
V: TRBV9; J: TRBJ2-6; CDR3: ASTETPGRTSSGANVLT
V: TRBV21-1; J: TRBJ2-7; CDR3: ASSNLGTGRSSSYEQY
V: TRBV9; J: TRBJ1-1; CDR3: ASRGGAEPNTEAF
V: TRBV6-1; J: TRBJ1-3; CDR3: ASSVQGAGNTIY